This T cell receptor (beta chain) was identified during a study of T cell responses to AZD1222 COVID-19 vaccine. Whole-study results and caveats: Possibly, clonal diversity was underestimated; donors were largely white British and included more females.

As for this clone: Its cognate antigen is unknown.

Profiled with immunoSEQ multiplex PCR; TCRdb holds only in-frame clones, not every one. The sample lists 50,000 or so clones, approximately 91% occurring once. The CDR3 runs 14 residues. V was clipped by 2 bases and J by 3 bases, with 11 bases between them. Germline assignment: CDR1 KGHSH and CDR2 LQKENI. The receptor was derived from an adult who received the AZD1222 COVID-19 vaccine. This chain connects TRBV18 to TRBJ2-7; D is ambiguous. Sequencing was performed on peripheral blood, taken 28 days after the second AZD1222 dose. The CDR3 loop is CASSPALNNYEQYF. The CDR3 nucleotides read TGTGCCAGCTCACCAGCCTTAAATAACTACGAGCAGTACTTC. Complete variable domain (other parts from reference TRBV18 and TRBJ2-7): NAGVMQNPRHLVRRRGQEARLRCSPMKGHSHVYWYRQLPEEGLKFMVYLQKENIIDESGMPKERFSAEFPKEGPSILRIQQVVRGDSAAYFCASSPALNNYEQYFGPGTRLTVT.